The 15 T cell receptor beta chains reported below all come from one sample, sequenced in a study of T-cell memory formation after mild COVID-19. TCRdb analysed the 5' RACE reads with MiXCR anew, one entry per CDR3 protein. The sample lists a few hundred thousand distinct CDR3 sequences, more than 15% occurring once. What was sequenced was PBMCs or a T cell subset sorted from them (not recorded which). Receptor source: a young man who had mild COVID-19 (a few samples of this study predate the infection). Cell type and time point are not known.

This clonotype was observed many times. V gene TRBV29-1 combines with J gene TRBJ2-2; 11 bases match TRBD2. J gave up 1 base and V 6 bases, and 7 bases lay outside the gene matches. CDR1 and CDR2 from the germline V gene are SQVTM and ANQGSEA. This CDR3 is 16 amino acids long. The CDR3 loop reads CSVRSTSGGNTGELFF. CDR3 DNA sequence: TGCAGCGTCCGGTCCACTAGCGGGGGGAACACCGGGGAGCTGTTTTTT.

In its sample, this clonotype was seen many times. The chain links TRBV20-1 to TRBJ2-3; TRBD2 aligns across 7 bases. Germline V gene sequence: CDR1 DFQATT, CDR2 SNEGSKA (reference sequence). There are 14 residues in the CDR3. J gave up 1 base and V 2 bases, and 3 bases lay outside the gene matches. The CDR3 loop is CSARLGGGTDTQYF. The CDR3, as DNA: TGCAGTGCTAGATTGGGGGGGGGCACAGATACGCAGTATTTT.

The table lists this clonotype with a few counts. The chain carries TRBV2 and TRBJ2-7, with TRBD1 as a possible D gene (6 bases). The CDR3 sequence is 12 residues long. The ends were cut back, 1 base at V and 8 bases at J, with 9 bases in the middle. Germline-derived CDR1 and CDR2 are SNHLY and FYNNEI. The CDR3 is CASSEVTGQQYF. The DNA for the CDR3 is TGTGCCAGCAGTGAAGTAACAGGGCAGCAGTACTTC.

This clonotype was counted a few times. Here the CDR3 DNA reads TGCGCCAGCGCGCCCAGCCCGGCTACAGCACAAGAGACCCAGTACTTC. Translating it yields CASAPSPATAQETQYF. The chain links TRBV4-1 to TRBJ2-5; D uncertain. Germline CDR1 MGHRA, CDR2 YSYEKL. This CDR3 region has 16 residues. Trimming took off 8 bases at V and 2 bases at J, with 21 bases between the two ends.

This clonotype was seen only a few times. This chain connects TRBV20-1 to TRBJ1-5; TRBD1 matches at 7 bases. Losses at the gene ends were 1 base for V and 7 bases for J; bases not matched to a gene: 13. The CDR3 runs 16 residues. CDR1 and CDR2 from the germline V gene are DFQATT and SNEGSKA (reference sequence). CDR3 DNA sequence: TGCAGTGCTAGAGCCCGAACTAGACAGGGCGGCCAGCCCCAGCATTTT. Translated, it gives CSARARTRQGGQPQHF.

The chain is built from TRBV4-3 and TRBJ2-5; 8 nucleotides align to TRBD1. The CDR3 consists of 19 residues. The V gene end was trimmed by 0 bases and the J gene end by 0 bases; junction bases not matched to a gene: 12. Germline loops: CDR1 LGHNA, CDR2 YSLEER. The CDR3 region is CASSQDLATGTGYQETQYF. DNA for the CDR3: TGCGCCAGCAGCCAAGATTTGGCCACCGGGACAGGATACCAAGAGACCCAGTACTTC.

The chain employs TRBV4-3 and TRBJ2-7; 7 bases align to TRBD1. CDR3 length: 16 amino acids. The germline gives CDR1 LGHNA, CDR2 YSLEER. J gave up 3 bases and V 0 bases, and 8 bases lay outside the gene matches. CDR3: CASSQDPAGGIYEQYF. The CDR3 bases are TGCGCCAGCAGCCAAGATCCAGCAGGGGGAATCTACGAGCAGTACTTC.

This chain connects TRBV24-1 to TRBJ1-2; the match to TRBD1 covers 10 bases. V was clipped by 2 bases and J by 7 bases; unmatched bases: 9. This CDR3 comprises 16 residues. CDR1 is KGHDR, CDR2 SFDVKD, per germline. CDR3 in amino acids: CATSDSRTGGFGGYTF. CDR3 coding DNA: TGTGCCACCAGTGATTCTCGGACAGGGGGATTTGGTGGCTACACCTTC.

The table lists this clonotype with many counts. This sequence joins TRBV7-2 and TRBJ2-5; perhaps TRBD2 as D (6 bases). V lost 1 base to trimming and J lost 6 bases, with 12 bases between them. From germline, CDR1 is SGHTA and CDR2 FQGNSA. The CDR3 is 14 amino acids. This chain's CDR3 is CASSLGLAMQTQYF. The CDR3 DNA reads as TGTGCCAGCAGCTTAGGCCTAGCGATGCAGACCCAGTACTTC.

This clonotype was counted between two and nine times. This sequence joins TRBV12-3 or TRBV12-4 and TRBJ1-4; no firm D call. The CDR3 length is 14 residues. Trimming shortened V by 5 bases and J by 5 bases, and 12 bases separated the two germline ends. The CDR3 sequence: CASSHRAPNEKLFF. The CDR3 DNA follows: TGTGCCAGCAGTCACCGGGCTCCAAATGAAAAACTGTTTTTT.

This rearrangement joins TRBV7-2 to TRBJ2-1; D is unclear. CDR1 is SGHTA and CDR2 is FQGNSA in the germline V gene. This CDR3 has 15 residues. V gave up 1 base and J gave up 0 bases, with 7 bases separating them. CDR3 protein: CASSLVAVSYNEQFF. The CDR3, as DNA: TGTGCCAGCAGCTTAGTGGCGGTCTCCTACAATGAGCAGTTCTTC.

This chain joins TRBV4-3 and TRBJ2-5, with 8 bases fitting TRBD1. The germline V gene has CDR1 LGHNA and CDR2 YSLEER. Trimming cost V 4 bases and J 5 bases; bases outside gene matches: 6. There are 14 residues in the CDR3. This CDR3 is CASSLRQGMETQYF. DNA for the CDR3: TGCGCCAGCAGCCTACGACAGGGGATGGAGACCCAGTACTTC.

This chain uses TRBV4-2 with TRBJ1-2; TRBD1 agrees at 8 bases. J gave up 7 bases and V 1 base, and 5 bases lay outside the gene matches. Germline V gene data show CDR1 as LGHNA and CDR2 as YNFKEQ. The CDR3 has 14 residues. The CDR3 spells CASSQVGQGGGYTF. The CDR3 DNA is TGTGCCAGCAGCCAAGTTGGACAGGGCGGTGGCTACACCTTC.

The chain combines TRBV25-1 with TRBJ2-7; D is unclear. The CDR3 covers 13 residues. Germline CDR1 and CDR2: MGHDK and SYGVNS. The V end was cut by 1 base, the J end by 6 bases, with 10 bases between. The CDR3 DNA follows: TGTGCCAGCAGTGAATCTGGCATGTTCGAGCAGTACTTC. Translated, it gives CASSESGMFEQYF.

The rearrangement uses TRBV2 and TRBJ1-2; tentatively, D is TRBD1 (5 bases). V was pared by 6 bases and J by 3 bases, with 8 bases between. Germline CDR1 SNHLY, CDR2 FYNNEI. The CDR3 loop spans 12 amino acids. In DNA, the CDR3 is TGTGCCAGCAGGGGGGATTACTATGGCTACACCTTC. Protein: CASRGDYYGYTF.